The 23 T cell receptor beta chains presented below share a single source sample, sequenced in a study of stem cell transplantation in POMP-related autoinflammatory disease. Clones were read by immunoSEQ multiplex PCR, and TCRdb kept only the in-frame ones, dropping some. Of about 26,000 clones in the sample, approximately 78% were seen once. Specimen: CD4+ T cells from PBMCs, collected before stem cell transplantation. The receptors were gathered from a human donor with POMP-related autoinflammation and immune dysregulation (PRAID).

V usage is TRBV27 and J usage is TRBJ2-7; 10 positions match TRBD2. The V and J ends lost 2 bases and 3 bases, in that order; junction bases with no gene match: 7. Germline values: CDR1 MNHEY, CDR2 SMNVEV (reference sequence). The CDR3 spans 16 residues. CDR3 amino acids: CASSLVVASGGYEQYF. The CDR3 DNA reads TGTGCCAGCAGTTTAGTTGTGGCTAGCGGGGGCTACGAGCAGTACTTC.

This clone was recorded only once. The chain recombines TRBV2 with TRBJ2-5; TRBD1 aligns across 8 bases. The germline V gene has CDR1 SNHLY and CDR2 FYNNEI. CDR3 length: 16 residues. Germline trimming cut 7 bases from V and 4 bases from J; bases unmatched to any gene: 14. The chain's CDR3 is CASIGAGGLMGETQYF. CDR3 coding DNA: TGTGCCAGCATAGGAGCAGGGGGCCTGATGGGAGAGACCCAGTACTTC.

The chain carries TRBV19 and TRBJ2-2; D gene unclear. Germline lookup yields CDR1 LNHDA and CDR2 SQIVND (reference sequence). Trimming removed 7 bases from V and 2 bases from J, with 11 bases in between. The length of the CDR3 is 14 residues. The CDR3 loop is CASNSFGNTGELFF. As DNA, the CDR3 is TGTGCCAGTAATTCTTTCGGTAACACCGGGGAGCTGTTTTTT.

The chain's CDR3 is CASSPAGGDTDTQYF. CDR3 coding DNA: TGTGCCAGCAGCCCAGCAGGGGGGGACACAGATACGCAGTATTTT. This rearrangement joins TRBV7-6 to TRBJ2-3; D is possibly TRBD1 or TRBD2 (7 bases each). Per the germline V gene, CDR1 is SGHVS and CDR2 is FNYEAQ. With 5 bases removed from V and 2 bases from J, the gap between germline ends came to 14 bases. The CDR3 is 15 residues long.

The chain employs TRBV25-1 and TRBJ1-2; TRBD1 might be the D (5 bases). The CDR3 has 14 residues. CDR1 and CDR2 from the germline V gene are MGHDK and SYGVNS. V shed 6 bases and J shed 6 bases, with 17 bases lying between them. The CDR3 region is CASRETATRDGYTF. The CDR3 region has the DNA TGTGCCAGCAGGGAGACAGCTACAAGGGATGGCTACACCTTC.

The chain has TRBV5-1 and TRBJ2-5; D gene unclear. V lost 4 bases, J lost 2 bases, and 15 bases lay in between. Per the germline V gene, CDR1 is SGHRS and CDR2 is YFSETQ. CDR3 size: 15 residues. DNA for the CDR3: TGCGCCAGCAGCGAGACTCGGAGAAAACAAGAGACCCAGTACTTC. This codes for CASSETRRKQETQYF.

This chain connects TRBV5-1 to TRBJ2-3; D is unclear. Trimming stripped 0 bases from V and 1 base from J, with 9 bases between. This CDR3 region has 15 residues. The germline V gene has CDR1 SGHRS and CDR2 YFSETQ. The DNA of the CDR3 is TGCGCCAGCAGCTTGGCCGACGGACGCACAGATACGCAGTATTTT. Its protein product is CASSLADGRTDTQYF.

V usage is TRBV7-9 and J usage is TRBJ2-2; 9 bases are a match to TRBD1. With V trimmed by 5 bases and J by 5 bases, 9 bases remained unmatched. The germline CDR1 and CDR2 sequences are SEHNR and FQNEAQ (reference sequence). The CDR3 contains 16 residues. The DNA of the CDR3 is TGTGCCAGCAGCCCCGGGACAGGGAATCCAACCGGGGAGCTGTTTTTT. This translates into CASSPGTGNPTGELFF.

V and J are TRBV29-1 and TRBJ1-2; D is undetermined. The CDR3 contains 10 residues. Trimming took off 8 bases at V and 8 bases at J, with 12 bases between the two ends. Germline CDR1 SQVTM, CDR2 ANQGSEA. The CDR3 is CSPSVFGYTF. In nucleotides, the CDR3 is TGCAGCCCGTCAGTGTTCGGCTACACCTTC.

The V gene is TRBV19, the J gene TRBJ2-1; TRBD1 agrees at 7 bases. V was pared by 6 bases and J by 0 bases, with 8 bases of the junction left unmatched. The germline CDR1 and CDR2 sequences are LNHDA and SQIVND (reference sequence). The CDR3 extends over 16 amino acids. CDR3 region: CASSTEEGASYNEQFF. CDR3 nucleotides: TGTGCCAGTAGCACCGAAGAGGGGGCCTCCTACAATGAGCAGTTCTTC.

The chain is built from TRBV10-3 and TRBJ1-2, with 7 bases matching TRBD1. After removal of 11 bases from V and 6 bases from J, the junction contained 15 bases not matched to a gene. The CDR3 runs 14 residues. The V gene's germline CDR1 is ENHRY and CDR2 SYGVKD. The CDR3 spells CAFSQGPLGHGYTF. The CDR3 DNA follows: TGTGCCTTCTCACAGGGGCCCTTAGGGCATGGCTACACCTTC.

The genes are TRBV28 and TRBJ2-5; D may be TRBD2 (5 bases). TRBJ2-7 explains the end of the DNA better; the J call may be wrong. Germline CDR1 MDHEN, CDR2 SYDVKM. The CDR3 contains 14 residues. In DNA form, the CDR3 reads TGTGCCAGCAGCCCCGGGCTAGCTCTACACGAGCAGTACTTC. This gives the protein CASSPGLALHEQYF.

The J gene is TRBJ2-5, the V gene TRBV5-4; TRBD2 aligns across 14 bases. V dropped 4 bases and J dropped 2; count of bases not matched to a gene: 4. CDR1 is SGHNT and CDR2 is YYREEE in the germline V gene (reference sequence). The CDR3 is 16 amino acids. DNA of the CDR3: TGTGCCAGCAGCCCAGGACTAGCGGGGGGTCAAGAGACCCAGTACTTC. Amino acids: CASSPGLAGGQETQYF.

The chain is built from TRBV6-5 and TRBJ1-2; 7 positions agree with TRBD1. Losses at the gene ends were 5 bases for V and 4 bases for J; bases not matched to a gene: 10. Germline lookup yields CDR1 MNHEY and CDR2 SVGAGI. There are 15 residues in the CDR3. The CDR3 DNA reads TGTGCCAGCAGTCACCGGGACAGAAGCTTCTATGGCTACACCTTC. This translates into CASSHRDRSFYGYTF.

The rearrangement joins TRBV7-2 to TRBJ1-4, with TRBD1 as a possible D gene (5 bases). V was shortened by 4 bases and J by 5 bases, with 11 bases between the two germline ends. The germline CDR1 and CDR2 sequences are SGHTA and FQGNSA. This CDR3 is built from 14 residues. Here the CDR3 DNA reads TGTGCCAGCAGCTCAGGGAGGGGCAATGAAAAACTGTTTTTT. Residues: CASSSGRGNEKLFF.

The chain uses TRBV5-1 and TRBJ1-2; TRBD1 might be the D (6 bases). The CDR3 has 16 amino acids. Germline values: CDR1 SGHRS, CDR2 YFSETQ. Between the trimmed V and J ends, which lost 2 bases and 0 bases, there was a span of 14 bases. The CDR3 bases are TGCGCCAGCAGCTTTTGGGCTCAGGGGACTAACTATGGCTACACCTTC. Amino acid sequence: CASSFWAQGTNYGYTF.

This rearrangement joins TRBV18 to TRBJ1-1; D remains ambiguous. The CDR3 sequence is 13 residues long. The V gene lost 6 bases and the J gene lost 3 bases, with 11 bases spanning the gap. Germline V gene sequence: CDR1 KGHSH, CDR2 LQKENI. The CDR3: CASSAGEDTEAFF. The DNA of the CDR3 is TGTGCCAGCTCGGCAGGAGAGGACACTGAAGCTTTCTTT.

The chain couples TRBV19 to TRBJ2-5, with 11 bases that match TRBD2. CDR3 length: 16 residues. With V trimmed by 5 bases and J by 1 base, 6 bases remained unmatched. Germline CDR1 and CDR2: LNHDA and SQIVND (reference sequence). This CDR3 is CASSEIAGGPQETQYF. CDR3 DNA sequence: TGTGCCAGTAGTGAGATAGCGGGAGGGCCCCAAGAGACCCAGTACTTC.

This clone was seen a few times. V and J are TRBV28 and TRBJ1-1, with 9 bases identical to TRBD1. This CDR3 is 14 amino acids long. V lost 6 bases, J lost 1 base, and 3 bases stayed unmatched. CDR1 and CDR2 (germline): MDHEN, SYDVKM. The CDR3 DNA is TGTGCCAGCAGGCCGGGACAGGGGAACACTGAAGCTTTCTTT. Translated: CASRPGQGNTEAFF.

This chain joins TRBV18 and TRBJ1-1; unclear D gene. The CDR3 runs to 12 residues. V was pared by 3 bases and J by 0 bases, with 2 bases between. CDR1 KGHSH and CDR2 LQKENI come from the germline V gene. For the CDR3, the DNA is TGTGCCAGCTCACCTTTGAACACTGAAGCTTTCTTT. Translated, it gives CASSPLNTEAFF.

This sequence joins TRBV7-9 and TRBJ1-2; no reliable D call. This CDR3 has 13 residues. CDR1 is SEHNR, CDR2 FQNEAQ, per germline (reference sequence). Trimming removed 2 bases from V and 3 bases from J, with 7 bases in between. CDR3 region: CASSLLSHYGYTF. In nucleotides, the CDR3 is TGTGCCAGCAGCTTATTATCCCACTATGGCTACACCTTC.

The gene calls are TRBV9 and TRBJ1-2; D remains ambiguous. V lost 0 bases, J lost 9 bases, and 18 bases lay in between. This CDR3 spans 15 amino acids. Germline V gene data show CDR1 as SGDLS and CDR2 as YYNGEE. Here the CDR3 reads CASSVGGWRARSYTF. CDR3 sequence (DNA): TGTGCCAGCAGCGTAGGCGGATGGAGGGCCAGGAGCTACACCTTC. Filled out from reference TRBV9 and TRBJ1-2, the complete variable domain reads DSGVTQTPKHLITATGQRVTLRCSPRSGDLSVYWYQQSLDQGLQFLIQYYNGEERAKGNILERFSAQQFPDLHSELNLSSLELGDSALYFCASSVGGWRARSYTFGSGTRLTVV.

The gene calls are TRBV29-1 and TRBJ2-1; D unclear. Germline V gene lookup returns CDR1 SQVTM and CDR2 ANQGSEA. V was shortened by 7 bases and J by 4 bases, with 20 bases between the two germline ends. The CDR3 runs 15 residues. The CDR3 sequence: CSGGRVIKAYNEQFF. DNA of the CDR3: TGCAGCGGAGGAAGGGTAATTAAGGCATACAATGAGCAGTTCTTC.